This T cell receptor (beta chain) appears in the sequencing data of a study of cytomegalovirus exposure and HLA in healthy donors. Study-wide context: As an earlier analysis found, 150 million to 200 million T cells yielded approximately 100 million unique TCR beta sequences. General observations from the study: A few CMV-associated chains proved CMV antigen-specific in vitro.

About this clone: What it binds is unknown.

60 Vbeta and 13 Jbeta primers were used in PCR. Sequencing used immunoSEQ multiplex PCR; TCRdb keeps in-frame clones, though not all of them. The repertoire includes 110,000 to 150,000 clones, roughly 75% of them detected once, and about 3.2% sits in the top ten. Germline V gene data show CDR1 as SEHNR and CDR2 as FQNEAQ (reference sequence). The CDR3 covers 13 residues. The germline V and J ends were trimmed by 6 bases and 7 bases, with 12 bases remaining between them. The sequence was obtained from a female donor in good health and CMV-seronegative. The genes are TRBV7-9 and TRBJ1-4; weak D call: TRBD1 (5 bases). Source material: PBMCs. The CDR3 protein is CASSPWGGEKLFF. The CDR3 nucleotides are TGTGCCAGCAGTCCGTGGGGGGGTGAAAAACTGTTTTTT.